This is a list of T cell receptor beta chains from one sample in a study of cytomegalovirus exposure and HLA in healthy donors. Profiling relied on immunoSEQ multiplex PCR, and the TCRdb table lists in-frame clones only, not all of them. The data show 150,000 to 200,000 clones, 80% to 90% seen once. The sample comprised PBMCs. These receptors came from a woman aged 25-40 years in good health and CMV-seronegative. Each CDR3 is given with its conserved first and last residue. D genes are given only for firm matches. A clone size is listed for some rows: how often the clone was seen (once, few, many), or a class if it is expanded.

size: few
J: TRBJ2-2
D: -
V: TRBV7-2
CDR3: CASSSPNTGELFF
DNA: TGTGCCAGCAGCTCCCCTAACACCGGGGAGCTGTTTTTT

size: -
J: TRBJ2-7
D: TRBD1
V: TRBV7-8
CDR3: CASSFLGTGGYEQYF
DNA: TGTGCCAGCAGCTTTTTGGGGACAGGGGGCTACGAGCAGTACTTC

size: few
J: TRBJ1-1
D: -
V: TRBV5-1
CDR3: CASSLVVGASTEAFF
DNA: TGCGCCAGCAGCTTGGTGGTGGGCGCTTCAACTGAAGCTTTCTTT

size: -
J: TRBJ1-1
D: TRBD1
V: TRBV5-8
CDR3: CASSSWTGPTEAFF
DNA: TGTGCCAGCAGCTCCTGGACAGGGCCAACTGAAGCTTTCTTT

size: -
J: TRBJ2-5
D: -
V: TRBV25-1
CDR3: CASSEGGKTAEKETQYF
DNA: TGTGCCAGCAGTGAAGGGGGGAAGACGGCGGAAAAGGAGACCCAGTACTTC

size: once
J: TRBJ1-2
D: -
V: TRBV19
CDR3: CASTLGGANYGYTF
DNA: TGTGCCAGTACTCTGGGGGGGGCCAACTATGGCTACACCTTC

size: -
J: TRBJ2-7
D: TRBD1
V: TRBV4-1
CDR3: CASSQDAARGFYEQYF
DNA: TGCGCCAGCAGCCAAGATGCCGCCAGGGGGTTTTACGAGCAGTACTTC

size: -
J: TRBJ2-2
D: -
V: TRBV15
CDR3: CATMRGPSTGELFF
DNA: TGTGCCACCATGCGGGGGCCCAGCACCGGGGAGCTGTTTTTT

size: once
J: TRBJ2-3
D: -
V: TRBV6-5
CDR3: CASSPYPGDTQYF
DNA: TGTGCCAGCAGTCCCTATCCCGGAGATACGCAGTATTTT

size: -
J: TRBJ1-2
D: -
V: TRBV6-6
CDR3: CASSYGEYYGYTF
DNA: TGTGCCAGCAGTTACGGGGAGTACTATGGCTACACCTTC

size: -
J: TRBJ1-2
D: -
V: TRBV29-1
CDR3: CSVVYRDGYTF
DNA: TGCAGCGTTGTTTACAGGGATGGCTACACCTTC

size: -
J: TRBJ2-7
D: -
V: TRBV19
CDR3: CASSISRMVEKHEQYF
DNA: TGTGCCAGTAGTATCAGCAGGATGGTGGAAAAGCACGAGCAGTACTTC

size: -
J: TRBJ1-2
D: -
V: TRBV6-5
CDR3: CASSSYVGYGYTF
DNA: TGTGCCAGCAGCTCCTACGTCGGCTATGGCTACACCTTC

size: -
J: TRBJ2-1
D: TRBD1
V: TRBV6-1
CDR3: CACGQGDEQFF
DNA: TGTGCCTGCGGACAGGGGGATGAGCAGTTCTTC

size: -
J: TRBJ1-5
D: -
V: TRBV12-5
CDR3: CASGRPGSSNQPQHF
DNA: TGTGCTAGTGGACGACCAGGTTCTAGCAATCAGCCCCAGCATTTT

size: -
J: TRBJ1-4
D: TRBD1
V: TRBV6-1
CDR3: CASSRQGAGEKLFF
DNA: TGTGCCAGCAGTCGACAGGGGGCGGGTGAAAAACTGTTTTTT

size: -
J: TRBJ1-1
D: TRBD1
V: TRBV6-1
CDR3: CASSDSRTGKTEAFF
DNA: TGTGCCAGCAGTGATTCCCGGACAGGGAAGACTGAAGCTTTCTTT

size: -
J: TRBJ1-1
D: -
V: TRBV6-6
CDR3: CASSYNFAGRTEAFF
DNA: TGTGCCAGCAGTTATAATTTCGCGGGGCGCACTGAAGCTTTCTTT

size: -
J: TRBJ1-6
D: TRBD1
V: TRBV18
CDR3: CASSPPTGPNSPLHF
DNA: TGTGCCAGCTCACCACCGACAGGGCCTAATTCACCCCTCCACTTT

size: -
J: TRBJ2-7
D: -
V: TRBV27
CDR3: CASRLNLDSYEQYF
DNA: TGTGCCAGCAGACTCAACCTGGACAGCTACGAGCAGTACTTC

size: -
J: TRBJ1-2
D: TRBD1
V: TRBV7-6
CDR3: CASSSTVGQGDYGYTF
DNA: TGTGCCAGCAGCTCAACCGTGGGACAGGGTGACTATGGCTACACCTTC

size: -
J: TRBJ2-2
D: -
V: TRBV11-2
CDR3: CASSLGPSAGELFF
DNA: TGTGCCAGCAGCTTAGGGCCGTCCGCCGGGGAGCTGTTTTTT

size: -
J: TRBJ2-1
D: -
V: TRBV30
CDR3: CAWARVITGEQFF
DNA: TGTGCCTGGGCCCGGGTGATTACAGGTGAGCAGTTCTTC

size: -
J: TRBJ1-2
D: -
V: TRBV13
CDR3: CASSLLQGGYTF
DNA: TGTGCCAGCAGCTTATTGCAGGGTGGCTACACCTTC

size: -
J: TRBJ2-1
D: -
V: TRBV7-9
CDR3: CASSSNEDSPLNNEQFF
DNA: TGTGCCAGCAGCTCCAATGAGGACTCCCCCTTGAACAATGAGCAGTTCTTC

size: -
J: TRBJ2-7
D: -
V: TRBV15
CDR3: CATSSGGEDEQYF
DNA: TGTGCCACCAGCAGCGGGGGTGAGGACGAGCAGTACTTC

size: -
J: TRBJ2-3
D: -
V: TRBV5-1
CDR3: CASSLTGTDTQYF
DNA: TGCGCCAGCAGCTTGACGGGCACAGATACGCAGTATTTT

size: -
J: TRBJ1-5
D: TRBD1
V: TRBV19
CDR3: CASSIWAGGPVVSQPQHF
DNA: TGTGCCAGTAGTATTTGGGCAGGGGGCCCGGTGGTTAGTCAGCCCCAGCATTTT

size: many
J: TRBJ2-7
D: -
V: TRBV18
CDR3: CASSPRDDEQYF
DNA: TGTGCCAGCTCACCAAGAGATGACGAGCAGTACTTC

size: -
J: TRBJ2-5
D: -
V: TRBV13
CDR3: CASRDYQETQYF
DNA: TGTGCCAGCCGGGACTACCAAGAGACCCAGTACTTC

size: -
J: TRBJ1-1
D: TRBD1
V: TRBV9
CDR3: CASSALQGMNTEAFF
DNA: TGTGCCAGCAGCGCCTTACAGGGGATGAACACTGAAGCTTTCTTT

size: -
J: TRBJ2-1
D: TRBD2
V: TRBV7-2
CDR3: CASSLKAGGQHNEQFF
DNA: TGTGCCAGCAGCCTAAAAGCGGGGGGGCAGCACAATGAGCAGTTCTTC

size: -
J: TRBJ1-1
D: -
V: TRBV10-3
CDR3: CAISKTGNTEAFF
DNA: TGTGCCATCAGCAAGACAGGGAACACTGAAGCTTTCTTT

size: -
J: TRBJ2-1
D: TRBD1
V: TRBV19
CDR3: CASKRDRASYEQFF
DNA: TGTGCCAGTAAACGGGACAGGGCCTCCTATGAGCAGTTCTTC

size: -
J: TRBJ1-5
D: -
V: TRBV18
CDR3: CASSNTGNQPQHF
DNA: TGTGCCAGCTCAAATACAGGAAATCAGCCCCAGCATTTT

size: -
J: TRBJ1-2
D: -
V: TRBV5-1
CDR3: CASSLGQIGFGYTF
DNA: TGCGCCAGCAGCCTAGGACAGATTGGGTTCGGCTACACCTTC

size: -
J: TRBJ1-1
D: -
V: TRBV5-1
CDR3: CASSTAGTANTEAFF
DNA: TGCGCCAGCAGCACAGCCGGGACTGCGAACACTGAAGCTTTCTTT

size: -
J: TRBJ2-5
D: TRBD2
V: TRBV5-1
CDR3: CASSLGVAGLETQYF
DNA: TGCGCCAGCAGCTTGGGAGTAGCGGGGTTAGAGACCCAGTACTTC

size: -
J: TRBJ2-3
D: -
V: TRBV4-1
CDR3: CASSQDPGLTPSTDTQYF
DNA: TGCGCCAGCAGCCAAGACCCCGGACTAACTCCAAGCACAGATACGCAGTATTTT

size: -
J: TRBJ1-1
D: -
V: TRBV4-2
CDR3: CASSQDRIQGYSQAFF
DNA: TGTGCCAGCAGCCAAGATCGGATCCAGGGGTATTCCCAAGCTTTCTTT

size: -
J: TRBJ2-5
D: TRBD1
V: TRBV4-1
CDR3: CASSHAPSGTVGETQYF
DNA: TGCGCCAGCAGCCACGCTCCCTCCGGGACAGTCGGGGAGACCCAGTACTTC

size: -
J: TRBJ1-5
D: TRBD1
V: TRBV23-1
CDR3: CASSPPRDRVQPQHF
DNA: TGCGCCAGCAGCCCCCCACGGGACAGGGTTCAGCCCCAGCATTTT

size: once
J: TRBJ1-2
D: -
V: TRBV6-5
CDR3: CASSYAPGGRDYGYTF
DNA: TGTGCCAGCAGTTACGCCCCGGGAGGGCGGGACTATGGCTACACCTTC

size: -
J: TRBJ1-2
D: TRBD1
V: TRBV19
CDR3: CASSAGQGVWVGYTF
DNA: TGTGCCAGCAGTGCGGGACAGGGAGTATGGGTGGGCTACACCTTC

size: -
J: TRBJ2-7
D: -
V: TRBV15
CDR3: CATSPRPGTYEQYF
DNA: TGTGCCACCAGCCCCCGACCGGGGACCTACGAGCAGTACTTC

size: -
J: TRBJ2-1
D: -
V: TRBV4-1
CDR3: CASSQETGSINEQFF
DNA: TGCGCCAGCAGCCAAGAAACAGGGAGTATCAATGAGCAGTTCTTC

size: once
J: TRBJ1-5
D: -
V: TRBV2
CDR3: CASLLTGQGQPQHF
DNA: TGTGCCAGCCTCTTGACAGGTCAGGGACAGCCCCAGCATTTT

size: -
J: TRBJ2-7
D: TRBD2
V: TRBV4-3
CDR3: CASSPSGSLGYEQYF
DNA: TGCGCCAGCAGCCCGAGCGGGAGCTTGGGATACGAGCAGTACTTC